The 21 T cell receptor beta chains below all came from one sample that was sequenced in a study of T cell repertoires in cytomegalovirus infection. TCRdb used MiXCR to reprocess the reads, holding one entry per CDR3 protein. The sample shows about 300,000 distinct CDR3 sequences, around 9.6% of them seen only once. Input material: PBMCs. The receptors shown here come from a human donor in good health (CMV status not recorded). Some clones in this sample may be carry-over from other donors' samples.

The table lists this clonotype with many counts. The chain uses TRBV6-6 and TRBJ1-1; D is possibly TRBD1 (6 bases). The germline V gene encodes CDR1 MNHNY and CDR2 SVGAGI (reference sequence). The ends were cut back, 6 bases at V and 5 bases at J, with 22 bases in the middle. CDR3 length equals 16 residues. The DNA of the CDR3 is TGTGCCAGCAGGAAACAGGGTACGGGAACGAGGACTGAAGCTTTCTTT. It specifies CASRKQGTGTRTEAFF.

This clonotype has at least ten counts. The V gene is TRBV7-8, the J gene TRBJ1-1; D possibly corresponds to TRBD1 (5 bases). CDR3 length: 13 amino acids. CDR1 SGHVS and CDR2 FQNEAQ come from the germline V gene. V lost 5 bases to trimming and J lost 11 bases, with 18 bases between them. This chain's CDR3 is CASSVGRTPPAFF. CDR3 sequence (DNA): TGTGCCAGCAGCGTGGGACGGACTCCACCCGCTTTCTTT.

This clonotype was seen many times. The chain couples TRBV4-1 to TRBJ2-5; tentative D call: TRBD2 (7 bases). The CDR3 has 14 residues. Germline loops: CDR1 MGHRA, CDR2 YSYEKL. V dropped 0 bases and J dropped 7 bases, with 12 bases sitting between them. The CDR3 loop reads CASSQDQGRGTQYF. The DNA for the CDR3 is TGCGCCAGCAGCCAAGATCAGGGGAGGGGGACCCAGTACTTC.

This clonotype was observed many times. The chain has TRBV6-1 and TRBJ1-4, with 10 bases aligning to TRBD1. After removal of 6 bases from V and 5 bases from J, the junction contained 6 bases not matched to a gene. The V gene's germline CDR1 is MNHNS and CDR2 SASEGT. This CDR3 region has 15 residues. The CDR3: CASRRDRGRNEKLFF. The CDR3 nucleotides are TGTGCCAGCAGACGCGACAGGGGGCGGAATGAAAAACTGTTTTTT.

The table lists this clonotype with a few counts. The chain recombines TRBV2 with TRBJ2-7; D possibly uses TRBD1 or TRBD2 (5 bases each). The CDR3 has 18 residues. Germline values: CDR1 SNHLY, CDR2 FYNNEI. With 3 bases removed from V and 0 bases from J, the gap between germline ends came to 21 bases. Here the CDR3 reads CASSDAYKAAGPSYEQYF. DNA of the CDR3: TGTGCCAGCAGTGATGCTTATAAAGCGGCAGGGCCCTCCTACGAGCAGTACTTC.

The CDR3 sequence: CAISESEGYNEQFF. The CDR3 nucleotides are TGTGCCATCAGTGAGTCGGAGGGTTACAATGAGCAGTTCTTC. The gene calls are TRBV10-3 and TRBJ2-1, with a possible D match to TRBD2 (6 bases). Germline CDR1 ENHRY, CDR2 SYGVKD. The V end was cut by 0 bases, the J end by 4 bases, with 7 bases between. The CDR3 covers 14 residues.

The chain recombines TRBV5-1 with TRBJ2-3, with a possible D match to TRBD2 (5 bases). The CDR3 runs 14 residues. V was clipped by 3 bases and J by 7 bases, with 15 bases between them. CDR1 SGHRS and CDR2 YFSETQ come from the germline V gene. CDR3 in amino acids: CASSSGLGIHTQYF. The CDR3 region has the DNA TGCGCCAGCAGCTCTGGACTGGGAATACATACGCAGTATTTT.

This clonotype appeared many times. V is TRBV10-3 and J is TRBJ2-1; TRBD1 or TRBD2 may be the D gene (6 bases each). Germline-derived CDR1 and CDR2 are ENHRY and SYGVKD. The germline V and J ends were trimmed by 8 bases and 8 bases, with 19 bases remaining between them. CDR3 length equals 14 residues. The CDR3 sequence: CAIAGTRGGDEQFF. The CDR3 region has the DNA TGTGCCATCGCCGGGACCAGGGGAGGCGATGAGCAGTTCTTC.

This clonotype has just a few counts. The J gene is TRBJ2-1, the V gene TRBV5-1; TRBD2 agrees at 7 bases. In germline, CDR1 is SGHRS, CDR2 YFSETQ. Unmatched junction bases numbered 7, after V lost 2 bases and J lost 8 bases. The CDR3 sequence is 14 residues long. The chain's CDR3 is CASSLGAGGDEQFF. Written as DNA, the CDR3 is TGCGCCAGCAGCTTAGGGGCTGGGGGGGATGAGCAGTTCTTC.

At least ten counts were recorded for this clonotype. This chain links TRBV12-3 or TRBV12-4 with TRBJ2-1; 10 nucleotides line up with TRBD1. The CDR3 loop spans 14 amino acids. V lost 6 bases to trimming and J lost 7 bases; unmatched junction nucleotides: 6. CDR3 residues: CASSIDRGRNEQFF. In DNA form, the CDR3 reads TGTGCCAGCAGCATCGACAGGGGGCGAAATGAGCAGTTCTTC.

The CDR3 nucleotides read TGTGCCAGCAGCTCCATGGGAGGGAGAAACACTGAAGCTTTCTTT. Its protein product is CASSSMGGRNTEAFF. The rearrangement uses TRBV14 and TRBJ1-1; D is uncertain. Trimming cost V 5 bases and J 2 bases, with 15 bases left between them. CDR3 length equals 15 residues. The germline gives CDR1 SGHDN, CDR2 FVKESK. Full variable domain (missing parts from reference TRBV14 and TRBJ1-1): EAGVTQFPSHSVIEKGQTVTLRCDPISGHDNLYWYRRVMGKEIKFLLHFVKESKQDESGMPNNRFLAERTGGTYSTLKVQPAELEDSGVYFCASSSMGGRNTEAFFGQGTRLTVV.

This clonotype was observed many times. The V call is TRBV12-3 or TRBV12-4, the J call TRBJ2-3, with 8 nucleotides matching TRBD1. The CDR3 runs to 17 residues. The trim removed 3 bases at V and 0 bases at J, leaving 8 bases unmatched. This chain's CDR3 is CASSFSETGASTDTQYF. CDR3 nucleotides: TGTGCCAGCAGTTTTAGTGAGACAGGGGCTAGCACAGATACGCAGTATTTT.

Worth noting for this clonotype: A much bigger clone sits one base away, suggesting this may be a read error. Because the CDR3 is missing its conserved closing phenylalanine or tryptophan, this is likely a read error. The CDR3 region has the DNA TGTGCCATCAGTGAGTCAGGGGTGGGAGCAGCTTTCTCT. It is translated as CAISESGVGAAFS. The chain links TRBV10-3 to TRBJ1-1; perhaps TRBD1 as D (5 bases). V lost 0 bases and J lost 10, with 12 bases in between. This CDR3 contains 13 residues. Germline V CDR1 and CDR2: ENHRY, SYGVKD.

This clonotype was counted between two and nine times. This sequence joins TRBV6-5 and TRBJ2-1, with D perhaps matching TRBD1 or TRBD2 (5 bases each). The V gene lost 6 bases and the J gene lost 2 bases, with 17 bases spanning the gap. Germline V gene lookup returns CDR1 MNHEY and CDR2 SVGAGI. This CDR3 has 16 residues. The CDR3 loop is CASRGPSGRAYNEQFF. CDR3 nucleotide sequence: TGTGCCAGCAGGGGACCCTCGGGCAGGGCCTACAATGAGCAGTTCTTC.

This clonotype was seen at least ten times. The rearrangement joins TRBV10-3 to TRBJ2-1; 7 positions match TRBD1. The V gene's germline CDR1 is ENHRY and CDR2 SYGVKD. Trimming at V came to 6 bases and at J to 12 bases, leaving 11 bases not matched to a gene. This CDR3 is built from 13 residues. CDR3 residues: CAISPDRARVQFF. The CDR3, as DNA: TGTGCCATCAGCCCTGACAGGGCGCGGGTGCAGTTCTTC.

In this sample, this clonotype turned up many times. The chain couples TRBV7-3 to TRBJ2-1; either TRBD1 or TRBD2 may supply D (5 bases each). V was shortened by 1 base and J by 0 bases, with 16 bases between the two germline ends. The CDR3 sequence is 18 residues long. Germline V gives CDR1 SGHTA, CDR2 FQGTGA. The CDR3 protein is CASSLRGARSSSYNEQFF. CDR3 DNA sequence: TGTGCCAGCAGCTTAAGAGGGGCTCGGAGCAGCTCCTACAATGAGCAGTTCTTC.

In this sample, this clonotype turned up many times. The rearrangement joins TRBV28 to TRBJ2-1; D not resolved. Germline lookup yields CDR1 MDHEN and CDR2 SYDVKM. The CDR3 is 14 residues long. Between the trimmed V and J ends, which lost 7 bases and 5 bases, there was a span of 15 bases. Written as DNA, the CDR3 is TGTGCCAGCAACCAGATACAACCAAACAATGAGCAGTTCTTC. The encoded protein is CASNQIQPNNEQFF.

This clonotype has ten or more counts. The J gene is TRBJ2-1, the V gene TRBV7-2; D uncertain. The CDR3 is made up of 12 amino acids. Germline V gene lookup returns CDR1 SGHTA and CDR2 FQGNSA. V was trimmed by 0 bases and J by 9 bases, leaving 6 bases between them. The CDR3 protein is CASSLALSEQFF. In DNA form, the CDR3 reads TGTGCCAGCAGCTTAGCGCTCAGTGAGCAGTTCTTC.

The rearrangement joins TRBV18 to TRBJ2-3, with 9 bases matching TRBD2. Trimming at V came to 6 bases and at J to 2 bases, leaving 9 bases not matched to a gene. This CDR3 is built from 16 residues. Germline lookup yields CDR1 KGHSH and CDR2 LQKENI. CDR3 sequence reads: CASSPPAGGNTDTQYF. DNA for the CDR3: TGTGCCAGCTCCCCCCCCGCGGGGGGGAACACAGATACGCAGTATTTT.

Comments on this clonotype: Germline is not matched at one junction end, which may reflect a read error. Here the CDR3 reads CASSPDRQENQYF. Written as DNA, the CDR3 is TGTGCCAGCAGCCCAGACCGCCAAGAGAACCAGTACTTC. The J gene is TRBJ2-5, the V gene TRBV3-1; D ambiguous. The CDR3 extends over 13 amino acids. Germline CDR1 and CDR2: LGHDT and YNNKEL (reference sequence).

This clonotype has ten or more counts. The rearrangement uses TRBV10-1 and TRBJ2-3; 10 bases align to TRBD2. With 0 bases clipped from V and 8 bases from J, the junction kept 2 bases outside the gene matches. The CDR3 contains 14 residues. Germline V gene lookup returns CDR1 WNHNN and CDR2 SYGVQD (reference sequence). For the CDR3, the DNA is TGCGCCAGCAGTGAGTCAGCGGGGGGGGCTACGCAGTATTTT. Protein product: CASSESAGGATQYF.